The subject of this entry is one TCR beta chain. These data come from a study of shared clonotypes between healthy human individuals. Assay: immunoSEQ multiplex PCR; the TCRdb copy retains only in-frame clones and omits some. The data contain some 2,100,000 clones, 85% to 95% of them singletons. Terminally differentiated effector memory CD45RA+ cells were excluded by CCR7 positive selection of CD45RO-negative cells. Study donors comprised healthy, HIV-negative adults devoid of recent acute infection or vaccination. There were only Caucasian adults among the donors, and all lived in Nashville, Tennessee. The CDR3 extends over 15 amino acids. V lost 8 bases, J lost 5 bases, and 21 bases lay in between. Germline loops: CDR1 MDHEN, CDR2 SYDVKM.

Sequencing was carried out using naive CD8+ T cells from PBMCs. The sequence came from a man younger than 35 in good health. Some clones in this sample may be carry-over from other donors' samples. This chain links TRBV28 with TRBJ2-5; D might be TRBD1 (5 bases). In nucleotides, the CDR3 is TGTGCCAGCTTTTGGCGCGGACACACCGAGGAGACCCAGTACTTC. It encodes CASFWRGHTEETQYF.